This T cell receptor beta chain was captured by sequencing in a study of T cell responses to AZD1222 COVID-19 vaccine. Concerning this clone itself: Its antigen is unidentified.

Here immunoSEQ multiplex PCR was the method, and the copy in TCRdb shows in-frame clones only, minus some. Counted here are roughly 130,000 clones, about 89% occurring once; the ten biggest clones make up around 6.9%. Study observations and caveats: Donors were chiefly white British, with a greater number of females, and clonal diversity was perhaps underestimated. Nearly half of spike-specific TCRs reportedly go after variant regions that carry no mutations. CD4 TCRs linked to vaccination spanned spike, dominating at 160-218 and 743-854.

The CDR3 has 15 amino acids. Germline assignment: CDR1 SNHLY and CDR2 FYNNEI. V lost 5 bases and J lost 1; bases outside the gene matches: 5. The TCR comes from an adult who received the MenACWY meningococcal vaccine as a control. J is TRBJ2-5 and V is TRBV2; 9 nucleotides agree with TRBD1. Source: peripheral blood, taken 28 days after the second dose of the MenACWY control vaccine. The CDR3: CASSNNRGPQETQYF. The CDR3, as DNA: TGTGCCAGCAGTAATAACAGGGGGCCCCAAGAGACCCAGTACTTC.